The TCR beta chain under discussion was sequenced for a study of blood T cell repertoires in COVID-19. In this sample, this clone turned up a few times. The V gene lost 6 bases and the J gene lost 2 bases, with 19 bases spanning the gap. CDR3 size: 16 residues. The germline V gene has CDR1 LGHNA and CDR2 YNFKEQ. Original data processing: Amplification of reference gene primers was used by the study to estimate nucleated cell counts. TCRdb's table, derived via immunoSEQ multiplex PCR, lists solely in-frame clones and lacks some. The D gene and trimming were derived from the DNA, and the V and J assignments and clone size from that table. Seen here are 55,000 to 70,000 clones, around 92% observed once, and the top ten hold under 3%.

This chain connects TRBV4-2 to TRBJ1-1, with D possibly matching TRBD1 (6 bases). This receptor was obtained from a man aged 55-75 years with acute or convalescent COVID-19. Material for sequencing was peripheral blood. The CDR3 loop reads CASRRTWTERNTEAFF. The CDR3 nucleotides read TGTGCCAGCAGGAGGACCTGGACAGAAAGAAACACTGAAGCTTTCTTT.